The source of this T cell receptor beta chain is a study of blood T cell repertoires in COVID-19. Study information: Both acute and convalescent COVID-19 samples were obtained from the United States, Italy and Spain.

The CDR3 has 13 residues. Trimming removed 7 bases at V and 1 base at J, with 9 bases between. In germline, CDR1 is SGHRS, CDR2 YFSETQ. Data came from immunoSEQ multiplex PCR; TCRdb stores just in-frame clones and leaves some out. The sample has about 140,000 clones; 70% to 90% are singletons. The J gene is TRBJ1-3, the V gene TRBV5-1; possible D gene TRBD1, 6 bases. The material sequenced was peripheral blood. This TCR was sampled from a human donor in a cohort sampled during active COVID-19. The CDR3 DNA reads TGCGCCAGCCAACAGGGTTCTGGAAACACCATATATTTT. Residues: CASQQGSGNTIYF.